One and the same sample provided the 22 T cell receptor beta chains below, sequenced in a study of blood T cell repertoires in COVID-19. Repertoires were generated with immunoSEQ multiplex PCR, while TCRdb's copy carries only in-frame clones and drops some. The sample yields 25,000 to 35,000 clones, 84% seen once. Sequencing input: peripheral blood. The receptors were sampled from a human donor in a cohort sampled during active COVID-19.

The rearrangement joins TRBV7-9 to TRBJ1-1, with 9 bases fitting TRBD1. The CDR3 runs to 16 residues. The V segment lost 0 bases and the J segment 5 bases; nucleotides outside the gene matches: 7. The germline V gene encodes CDR1 SEHNR and CDR2 FQNEAQ (reference sequence). The CDR3 region has the DNA TGTGCCAGCAGCTTAGCCAAGGGACAGGGATTAACTGAAGCTTTCTTT. It translates to CASSLAKGQGLTEAFF. The variable domain in full, completed from reference TRBV7-9 and TRBJ1-1, reads DTGVSQNPRHKITKRGQNVTFRCDPISEHNRLYWYRQTLGQGPEFLTYFQNEAQLEKSRLLSDRFSAERPKGSFSTLEIQRTEQGDSAMYLCASSLAKGQGLTEAFFGQGTRLTVV.

This sequence joins TRBV5-6 and TRBJ2-7, with a tentative D call TRBD1 (5 bases). The CDR3 loop spans 13 amino acids. V was trimmed by 4 bases and J by 5 bases, leaving 13 bases between them. Germline V gene lookup returns CDR1 SGHDT and CDR2 YYEEEE. The CDR3 DNA reads as TGTGCCAGCAGCCCTCGACAGTTCCACGAGCAGTACTTC. The encoded protein is CASSPRQFHEQYF.

The chain links TRBV19 to TRBJ2-3; TRBD2 might be the D (7 bases). V shed 8 bases and J shed 1 base, with 19 bases lying between them. The CDR3 extends over 16 amino acids. The germline CDR1 and CDR2 sequences are LNHDA and SQIVND (reference sequence). CDR3 amino acids: CASGEGRGVGTDTQYF. The CDR3 bases are TGTGCCAGTGGGGAGGGCAGGGGCGTCGGCACAGATACGCAGTATTTT.

The count of this clone is one. The chain joins TRBV12-3 or TRBV12-4 to TRBJ1-5; no definite D call. The V end was cut by 6 bases, the J end by 6 bases, with 9 bases between. The CDR3 is made up of 12 amino acids. The CDR3 sequence: CASSAEGQPQHF. The CDR3 DNA sequence: TGTGCCAGCAGCGCTGAGGGTCAGCCCCAGCATTTT.

The V call is TRBV18, the J call TRBJ2-7, with D unclear. The CDR3 loop spans 12 amino acids. Germline V gene sequence: CDR1 KGHSH, CDR2 LQKENI. V dropped 3 bases and J dropped 4 bases, with 7 bases sitting between them. The CDR3 DNA follows: TGTGCCAGCTCACCCGACGGGTACGAGCAGTACTTC. This gives the protein CASSPDGYEQYF. The full variable domain, rest sourced from reference TRBV18 and TRBJ2-7, is NAGVMQNPRHLVRRRGQEARLRCSPMKGHSHVYWYRQLPEEGLKFMVYLQKENIIDESGMPKERFSAEFPKEGPSILRIQQVVRGDSAAYFCASSPDGYEQYFGPGTRLTVT.

The V call is TRBV7-2, the J call TRBJ1-2; possible D gene TRBD1, 6 bases. The CDR3 is made up of 14 amino acids. The germline V and J ends were trimmed by 7 bases and 3 bases, with 15 bases remaining between them. In germline, CDR1 is SGHTA, CDR2 FQGNSA. CDR3 loop: CASTVGGLYYGYTF. The CDR3 DNA reads as TGTGCCAGCACCGTCGGGGGGCTCTACTATGGCTACACCTTC.

The V call is TRBV11-2, the J call TRBJ2-1; D unclear. This CDR3 contains 13 residues. Trimming took off 5 bases at V and 6 bases at J, with 11 bases between the two ends. CDR1 is SGHAT, CDR2 FQNNGV, per germline. The CDR3 nucleotides read TGTGCCAGCAGCCTGGCCCCAGGCAATGAGCAGTTCTTC. Translating it yields CASSLAPGNEQFF.

The chain links TRBV9 to TRBJ2-2; TRBD2 matches 12 bases. The CDR3 is made up of 19 amino acids. Unmatched junction bases numbered 14, after V lost 4 bases and J lost 4 bases. CDR1 is SGDLS and CDR2 is YYNGEE in the germline V gene. CDR3 sequence: CASSPYRLAGASGTGELFF. The CDR3 bases are TGTGCCAGCAGCCCGTACCGACTAGCGGGGGCCTCGGGCACCGGGGAGCTGTTTTTT. Full variable domain (missing parts from reference TRBV9 and TRBJ2-2): DSGVTQTPKHLITATGQRVTLRCSPRSGDLSVYWYQQSLDQGLQFLIQYYNGEERAKGNILERFSAQQFPDLHSELNLSSLELGDSALYFCASSPYRLAGASGTGELFFGEGSRLTVL.

The chain is built from TRBV5-1 and TRBJ2-1, with D unclear. V was shortened by 4 bases and J by 6 bases, with 11 bases between the two germline ends. Germline V CDR1 and CDR2: SGHRS, YFSETQ. This CDR3 is built from 13 residues. The CDR3 DNA reads as TGCGCCAGCAGCCCCCCGGCTAGCAATGAGCAGTTCTTC. The encoded protein is CASSPPASNEQFF.

The gene calls are TRBV2 and TRBJ2-3; 8 bases match TRBD2. CDR1 is SNHLY, CDR2 FYNNEI, per germline. With V trimmed by 5 bases and J by 8 bases, 9 bases remained unmatched. CDR3 size: 14 residues. The CDR3 here is CASSYERGIGTQYF. The CDR3 nucleotides are TGTGCCAGCAGTTATGAGCGGGGGATCGGTACGCAGTATTTT.

The V and J genes are TRBV12-3 or TRBV12-4 and TRBJ2-7; 7 bases agree with TRBD1. With 4 bases clipped from V and 6 bases from J, the junction kept 6 bases outside the gene matches. The CDR3 has 13 residues. The CDR3 sequence is CASSSGQPSEQYF. CDR3 DNA sequence: TGTGCCAGCAGTTCGGGACAGCCCTCCGAGCAGTACTTC.

This rearrangement joins TRBV18 to TRBJ1-3; D gene ambiguous. CDR1 KGHSH and CDR2 LQKENI come from the germline V gene. This CDR3 region has 16 residues. V was clipped by 2 bases and J by 4 bases, with 15 bases between them. As DNA, the CDR3 is TGTGCCAGCTCACCAAATACGGGGTCGGAAGGAAACACCATATATTTT. This encodes CASSPNTGSEGNTIYF. Looking up the rest from reference TRBV18 and TRBJ1-3 gives the full variable domain: NAGVMQNPRHLVRRRGQEARLRCSPMKGHSHVYWYRQLPEEGLKFMVYLQKENIIDESGMPKERFSAEFPKEGPSILRIQQVVRGDSAAYFCASSPNTGSEGNTIYFGEGSWLTVV.

The chain employs TRBV3-1 (or the pseudogene TRBV3-2) and TRBJ2-1; 7 bases align to TRBD1. CDR1 is LGHDT, CDR2 YNNKEL, per germline (reference sequence). The CDR3 spans 15 residues. J lost 4 bases, V lost 3 bases, and 6 bases had no gene match. Here the CDR3 reads CASSQGTDRYNEQFF. The CDR3 DNA sequence: TGTGCCAGCAGCCAGGGGACGGACAGGTACAATGAGCAGTTCTTC.

The J gene is TRBJ1-2, the V gene TRBV7-2; maybe TRBD1 (5 bases). V gave up 0 bases and J gave up 4 bases, with 12 bases separating them. Germline V gives CDR1 SGHTA, CDR2 FQGNSA. The CDR3 is 15 residues long. The chain's CDR3 is CASSLATDIAYGYTF. CDR3 DNA: TGTGCCAGCAGCTTAGCGACAGATATCGCCTATGGCTACACCTTC. The full variable domain, in which reference TRBV7-2 and TRBJ1-2 provide the parts outside the CDR3, is GAGVSQSPSNKVTEKGKDVELRCDPISGHTALYWYRQSLGQGLEFLIYFQGNSAPDKSGLPSDRFSAERTGGSVSTLTIQRTQQEDSAVYLCASSLATDIAYGYTFGSGTRLTVV.

This clone was found once. The chain couples TRBV12-3 or TRBV12-4 to TRBJ1-1, with D perhaps TRBD1 (6 bases). Trimming took 6 bases from V and 8 from J, leaving 13 bases between them. This CDR3 region has 12 residues. For the CDR3, the DNA is TGTGCCAGCAGACAGGCAGGGGACGAAGCTTTCTTT. Its translation is CASRQAGDEAFF.

This sequence joins TRBV5-5 and TRBJ2-7; D is possibly TRBD1 (6 bases). This CDR3 contains 14 residues. The V and J ends lost 3 bases and 4 bases respectively, with 14 bases between them. Germline values: CDR1 SGHKS, CDR2 YYEKEE (reference sequence). CDR3 protein: CASSSPGTTYEQYF. In DNA form, the CDR3 reads TGTGCCAGCAGCTCCCCCGGGACAACTTACGAGCAGTACTTC.

CDR3 sequence: CASTASGYNSPLHF. DNA for the CDR3: TGTGCCAGCACCGCGAGCGGGTATAATTCACCCCTCCACTTT. The V call is TRBV6-5, the J call TRBJ1-6; D gene uncertain. The germline V gene has CDR1 MNHEY and CDR2 SVGAGI. V was shortened by 7 bases and J by 4 bases, with 11 bases between the two germline ends. CDR3 size: 14 residues.

This clone was seen a single time. The CDR3 sequence is CASRLDLGGANVLTF. DNA for the CDR3: TGTGCCAGCAGGCTAGACTTGGGTGGGGCCAACGTCCTGACTTTC. The rearrangement joins TRBV7-2 to TRBJ2-6; no firm D call. Germline CDR1 is SGHTA and CDR2 is FQGNSA. V shed 6 bases and J shed 3 bases, with 12 bases lying between them. This CDR3 has 15 residues.

CDR3 in amino acids: CASSPERTPYYGYTF. In DNA form, the CDR3 reads TGTGCCAGCAGCCCGGAACGGACTCCTTACTATGGCTACACCTTC. This chain connects TRBV7-3 to TRBJ1-2; D gene unclear. CDR3 length: 15 amino acids. Germline loops: CDR1 SGHTA, CDR2 FQGTGA. V dropped 5 bases and J dropped 3 bases, with 16 bases sitting between them.

The chain joins TRBV13 to TRBJ2-1; D gene ambiguous. CDR1 and CDR2 from the germline V gene are PRHDT and FYEKMQ (reference sequence). The CDR3 covers 17 residues. The V and J ends lost 3 bases and 3 bases respectively, with 18 bases between them. CDR3 amino acids: CASSLQLATSNYNEQFF. The CDR3 DNA follows: TGTGCCAGCAGCTTGCAACTCGCTACGTCTAACTACAATGAGCAGTTCTTC.

The chain employs TRBV19 and TRBJ2-5, with 7 positions matching TRBD2. Germline CDR1 LNHDA, CDR2 SQIVND (reference sequence). V trimming: 5 bases; J trimming: 5 bases; junction bases outside the gene matches: 8. The CDR3 runs 14 residues. Written as DNA, the CDR3 is TGTGCCAGTAGTCCGCGCCGGGGGGTGGAGACCCAGTACTTC. This gives the protein CASSPRRGVETQYF.

CDR3 nucleotide sequence: TGTGCCAGCAGTCTCGAGTGGAACACTGAAGCTTTCTTT. Its protein product is CASSLEWNTEAFF. The rearrangement joins TRBV6-2 or TRBV6-3 to TRBJ1-1; no definite D call. Germline V lookup: CDR1 MNHEY, CDR2 SVGEGT. The length of the CDR3 is 13 residues. V was pared by 5 bases and J by 1 base, with 8 bases between.